The 19 T cell receptor beta chains below come from one sample, sequenced in a study of OX40 agonist ivuxolimab in advanced cancers. Assay: immunoSEQ multiplex PCR; the TCRdb copy retains only in-frame clones and omits some. The top ten hold 1.9% of the sample, which has over 55,000 clones, approximately 78% seen once. The specimen comprised CD4+ or CD8+ T cells sorted from blood, sampled in a trial of the OX40 agonist ivuxolimab. The source of these receptors is an adult with an advanced solid tumor such as melanoma, head and neck, liver or kidney cancer.

This chain links TRBV5-6 with TRBJ1-6; 8 bases are shared with TRBD1. The CDR3 spans 13 residues. Looked up from germline, CDR1 is SGHDT and CDR2 is YYEEEE. Trimming cost V 2 bases and J 14 bases; bases outside gene matches: 6. CDR3 amino acids: CASSFSGGKALHF. Here the CDR3 DNA reads TGTGCCAGCAGCTTCTCAGGGGGCAAAGCCCTCCACTTT.

DNA for the CDR3: TGCGCCAGCAGCTTGGCCCCCGGGACAGATGATGGCTACACCTTC. Translated: CASSLAPGTDDGYTF. V is TRBV5-1 and J is TRBJ1-2; 7 positions match TRBD1. V gave up 0 bases and J gave up 6 bases; unmatched junction bases: 8. Germline CDR1 is SGHRS and CDR2 is YFSETQ. This CDR3 is 15 amino acids long.

This chain uses TRBV6-5 with TRBJ2-1; possibly TRBD2 for D (5 bases). Trimming stripped 8 bases from V and 0 bases from J, with 14 bases between. The CDR3 loop spans 15 amino acids. From germline, CDR1 is MNHEY and CDR2 SVGAGI. This CDR3 reads CASRKSAGSYNEQFF. As DNA, the CDR3 is TGTGCCAGCCGTAAATCCGCGGGCTCCTACAATGAGCAGTTCTTC.

V usage is TRBV13 and J usage is TRBJ2-7; D possibly corresponds to TRBD2 (6 bases). The CDR3 has 13 residues. Germline CDR1 reads PRHDT; CDR2 reads FYEKMQ (reference sequence). The V gene lost 4 bases and the J gene lost 0 bases, with 7 bases spanning the gap. The CDR3 DNA sequence: TGTGCCAGCAGCTGGGGGGACTCCTACGAGCAGTACTTC. This encodes CASSWGDSYEQYF.

This sequence joins TRBV29-1 and TRBJ2-7; 10 bases agree with TRBD1. CDR1 and CDR2 (germline): SQVTM, ANQGSEA. V lost 6 bases to trimming and J lost 5 bases; unmatched junction nucleotides: 10. This CDR3 has 14 amino acids. CDR3 sequence: CSVRGTGVRHEQYF. The CDR3 nucleotides read TGCAGCGTCCGGGGGACAGGGGTGCGCCACGAGCAGTACTTC.

With regard to this clone: This CDR3 is also generated by other DNA sequences in the sample. The rearrangement links TRBV4-3 to TRBJ1-1, with 7 bases that match TRBD1. After removal of 6 bases from V and 1 base from J, the junction contained 2 bases not matched to a gene. Germline CDR1 LGHNA, CDR2 YSLEER. The CDR3 spans 13 residues. DNA of the CDR3: TGCGCCAGCAGTCGGGACAGGAACACTGAAGCTTTCTTT. Its protein is CASSRDRNTEAFF.

The V gene is TRBV7-3, the J gene TRBJ2-1, with TRBD2 matching over 9 bases. There are 15 residues in the CDR3. Germline V gene sequence: CDR1 SGHTA, CDR2 FQGTGA. V lost 5 bases and J lost 7; bases outside the gene matches: 9. The DNA of the CDR3 is TGTGCCAGCAGCGCCCATGGACTAGCGCTAAATGAGCAGTTCTTC. Protein product: CASSAHGLALNEQFF.

The rearrangement links TRBV5-5 to TRBJ2-5; D perhaps matches TRBD2 (5 bases). The end of the DNA is better explained by TRBJ2-7, so the J call may be wrong. The CDR3 has 12 residues. Germline V gene data show CDR1 as SGHKS and CDR2 as YYEKEE (reference sequence). CDR3 protein: CASSLTSYEQYF. The CDR3 nucleotides read TGTGCCAGCAGCTTGACTAGCTACGAGCAGTACTTC.

The chain is built from TRBV5-6 and TRBJ2-5; 9 bases map to TRBD2. Germline values: CDR1 SGHDT, CDR2 YYEEEE. The CDR3 is 15 residues long. J was trimmed by 5 bases and V by 6 bases; bases with no gene match: 11. CDR3 amino acids: CASIAGGPVLETQYF. CDR3 bases: TGTGCCAGCATTGCGGGAGGGCCGGTATTGGAGACCCAGTACTTC. The complete variable domain, with remaining parts taken from reference TRBV5-6 and TRBJ2-5, reads DAGVTQSPTHLIKTRGQQVTLRCSPKSGHDTVSWYQQALGQGPQFIFQYYEEEERQRGNFPDRFSGHQFPNYSSELNVNALLLGDSALYLCASIAGGPVLETQYFGPGTRLLVL.

This chain connects TRBV18 to TRBJ2-1; 8 nucleotides agree with TRBD2. With 2 bases clipped from V and 8 bases from J, the junction kept 5 bases outside the gene matches. The CDR3 runs to 14 residues. Germline CDR1 reads KGHSH; CDR2 reads LQKENI. CDR3 nucleotides: TGTGCCAGCTCACCAGGACTAGCCTTGCATGAGCAGTTCTTC. It codes for CASSPGLALHEQFF.

The chain links TRBV5-1 to TRBJ2-3; a possible D gene is TRBD2 (6 bases). The CDR3 is made up of 15 amino acids. V lost 0 bases to trimming and J lost 6 bases, with 14 bases between them. Per germline, CDR1 SGHRS and CDR2 YFSETQ. The CDR3 protein is CASSLGDSEYDTQYF. CDR3 coding DNA: TGCGCCAGCAGCTTGGGGGACTCGGAGTACGATACGCAGTATTTT.

The chain has TRBV5-1 and TRBJ2-7, with 9 bases fitting TRBD1. V dropped 1 base and J dropped 2; count of bases not matched to a gene: 4. Germline assignment: CDR1 SGHRS and CDR2 YFSETQ. The CDR3 totals 15 residues. CDR3 residues: CASSLLGQGPYEQYF. The CDR3, as DNA: TGCGCCAGCAGCTTGTTGGGACAGGGCCCCTACGAGCAGTACTTC.

The rearrangement links TRBV18 to TRBJ2-2, with a tentative D call TRBD2 (6 bases). Germline V lookup: CDR1 KGHSH, CDR2 LQKENI. The CDR3 length is 14 residues. Between the trimmed V and J ends, which lost 5 bases and 5 bases, there was a span of 12 bases. DNA for the CDR3: TGTGCCAGCTCATCTACCGGAGGGACCGGGGAGCTGTTTTTT. It translates to CASSSTGGTGELFF.

This chain connects TRBV5-1 to TRBJ1-1; a weak D match, TRBD1 (5 bases). The CDR3 contains 14 residues. Trimming removed 4 bases at V and 1 base at J, with 11 bases between. CDR1 and CDR2 (germline): SGHRS, YFSETQ. CDR3 DNA: TGCGCCAGCAGCACGGAGGGGCAGAACACTGAAGCTTTCTTT. It yields the protein CASSTEGQNTEAFF.

This clone was seen a single time. This chain uses TRBV4-2 with TRBJ1-2, with 7 bases matching TRBD1. Trimming took 3 bases from V and 0 from J; bases not matched to a gene: 7. Looked up from germline, CDR1 is LGHNA and CDR2 is YNFKEQ. CDR3 length equals 16 residues. As DNA, the CDR3 is TGTGCCAGCAGCCACGGGACAGCGAGTGCTAACTATGGCTACACCTTC. It yields the protein CASSHGTASANYGYTF.

The chain recombines TRBV9 with TRBJ2-5, with 10 bases identical to TRBD1. This CDR3 region has 14 residues. Germline V gene lookup returns CDR1 SGDLS and CDR2 YYNGEE. The trim removed 2 bases at V and 3 bases at J, leaving 1 base unmatched. This CDR3 reads CASSVGTGEETQYF. CDR3 sequence (DNA): TGTGCCAGCAGCGTCGGGACAGGGGAAGAGACCCAGTACTTC.

CDR3 region: CASLRGSLNTEAFF. CDR3 nucleotides: TGTGCCAGTCTCCGCGGATCCTTGAACACTGAAGCTTTCTTT. The rearrangement joins TRBV19 to TRBJ1-1, with D unclear. The CDR3 covers 14 residues. In germline, CDR1 is LNHDA, CDR2 SQIVND (reference sequence). V shed 8 bases and J shed 0 bases, with 13 bases lying between them.

This sequence joins TRBV10-3 and TRBJ2-1, with D hard to call. CDR1 ENHRY and CDR2 SYGVKD come from the germline V gene. Trimming took 8 bases from V and 6 from J, leaving 11 bases between them. CDR3 size: 12 residues. CDR3 region: CAILGIGNEQFF. DNA of the CDR3: TGTGCCATCCTGGGGATCGGCAATGAGCAGTTCTTC.

The chain couples TRBV9 to TRBJ2-7; 12 bases agree with TRBD2. V shed 2 bases and J 4 bases; nucleotides not matched to a gene: 1. Germline CDR1 is SGDLS and CDR2 is YYNGEE. CDR3 size: 14 residues. CDR3 loop: CASSVGLAGYEQYF. For the CDR3, the DNA is TGTGCCAGCAGCGTGGGACTAGCGGGTTACGAGCAGTACTTC.